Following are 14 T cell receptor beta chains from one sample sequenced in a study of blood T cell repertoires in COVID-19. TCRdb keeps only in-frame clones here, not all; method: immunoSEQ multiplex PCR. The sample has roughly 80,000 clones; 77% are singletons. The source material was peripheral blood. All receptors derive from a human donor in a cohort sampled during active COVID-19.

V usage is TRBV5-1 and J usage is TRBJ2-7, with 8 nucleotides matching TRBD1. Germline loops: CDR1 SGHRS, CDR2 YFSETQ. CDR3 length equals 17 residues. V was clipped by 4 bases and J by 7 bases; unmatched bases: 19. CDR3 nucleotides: TGCGCCAGCAGCCCACGCCTCACCGGGACAGGCAGGGGGGAGCAGTACTTC. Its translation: CASSPRLTGTGRGEQYF.

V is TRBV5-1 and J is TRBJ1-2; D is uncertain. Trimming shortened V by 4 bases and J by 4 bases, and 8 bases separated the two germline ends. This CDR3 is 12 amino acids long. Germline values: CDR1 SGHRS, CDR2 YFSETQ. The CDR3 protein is CASSLGSYGYTF. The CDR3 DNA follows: TGCGCCAGCAGCCTGGGGAGCTATGGCTACACCTTC. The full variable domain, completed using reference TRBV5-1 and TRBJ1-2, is KAGVTQTPRYLIKTRGQQVTLSCSPISGHRSVSWYQQTPGQGLQFLFEYFSETQRNKGNFPGRFSGRQFSNSRSEMNVSTLELGDSALYLCASSLGSYGYTFGSGTRLTVV.

CDR3 protein: CASSYSPQGGYEQYF. DNA of the CDR3: TGTGCCAGCAGTTACTCCCCCCAGGGTGGCTACGAGCAGTACTTC. The gene calls are TRBV6-5 and TRBJ2-7; D might be TRBD1 (5 bases). There are 15 residues in the CDR3. Per germline, CDR1 MNHEY and CDR2 SVGAGI. V shed 0 bases and J shed 3 bases, with 12 bases lying between them.

CDR3 residues: CASSLAESSYNEQFF. The DNA for the CDR3 is TGCGCCAGCAGCTTGGCTGAGAGCTCCTACAATGAGCAGTTCTTC. The rearrangement links TRBV5-1 to TRBJ2-1; D is undetermined. V lost 0 bases and J 0 bases, leaving 7 bases between the germline ends. The CDR3 spans 15 residues. The germline V gene has CDR1 SGHRS and CDR2 YFSETQ. The whole variable domain, remainder taken from reference TRBV5-1 and TRBJ2-1, is KAGVTQTPRYLIKTRGQQVTLSCSPISGHRSVSWYQQTPGQGLQFLFEYFSETQRNKGNFPGRFSGRQFSNSRSEMNVSTLELGDSALYLCASSLAESSYNEQFFGPGTRLTVL.

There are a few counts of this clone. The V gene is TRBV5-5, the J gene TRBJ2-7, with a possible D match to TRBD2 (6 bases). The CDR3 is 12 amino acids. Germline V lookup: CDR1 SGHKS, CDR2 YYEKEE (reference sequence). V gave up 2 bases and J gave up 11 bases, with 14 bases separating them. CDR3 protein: CASSLSVGGEYF. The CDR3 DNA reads TGTGCCAGCAGCTTATCCGTCGGGGGAGAGTACTTC.

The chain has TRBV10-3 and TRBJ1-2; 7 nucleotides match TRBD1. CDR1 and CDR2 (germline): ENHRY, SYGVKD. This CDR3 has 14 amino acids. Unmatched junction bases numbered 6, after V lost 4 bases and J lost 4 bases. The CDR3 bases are TGTGCCATCAGTGTAGGACAGGCTCCCTATGGCTACACCTTC. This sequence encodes CAISVGQAPYGYTF.

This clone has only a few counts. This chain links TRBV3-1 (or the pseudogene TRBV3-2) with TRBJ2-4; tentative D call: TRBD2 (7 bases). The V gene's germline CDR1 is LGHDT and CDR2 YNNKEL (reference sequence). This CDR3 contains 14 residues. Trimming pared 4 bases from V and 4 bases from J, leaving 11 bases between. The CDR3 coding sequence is TGTGCCAGCAGCCGACGGGGGGCGAAAAACATTCAGTACTTC. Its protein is CASSRRGAKNIQYF.

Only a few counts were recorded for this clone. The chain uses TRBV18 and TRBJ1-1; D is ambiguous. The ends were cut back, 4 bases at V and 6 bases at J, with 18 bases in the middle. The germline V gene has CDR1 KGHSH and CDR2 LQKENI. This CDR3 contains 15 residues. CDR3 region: CASSRSSEDDSEAFF. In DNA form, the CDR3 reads TGTGCCAGCTCACGATCCTCGGAGGATGACTCTGAAGCTTTCTTT.

The CDR3 spells CASGLGRGEQYF. The CDR3 DNA reads TGTGCCAGCGGGCTGGGGAGGGGCGAGCAGTACTTC. This chain uses TRBV14 with TRBJ2-7, with 7 bases lining up with TRBD2. The length of the CDR3 is 12 residues. J was trimmed by 6 bases and V by 8 bases; bases with no gene match: 7. Germline V gene data show CDR1 as SGHDN and CDR2 as FVKESK.

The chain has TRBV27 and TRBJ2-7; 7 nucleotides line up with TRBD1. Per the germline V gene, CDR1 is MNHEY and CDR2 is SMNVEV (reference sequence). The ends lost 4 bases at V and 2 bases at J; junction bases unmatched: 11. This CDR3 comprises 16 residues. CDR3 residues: CASSSRAGGSPYEQYF. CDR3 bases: TGTGCCAGCAGTTCCCGGGCAGGGGGATCCCCCTACGAGCAGTACTTC.

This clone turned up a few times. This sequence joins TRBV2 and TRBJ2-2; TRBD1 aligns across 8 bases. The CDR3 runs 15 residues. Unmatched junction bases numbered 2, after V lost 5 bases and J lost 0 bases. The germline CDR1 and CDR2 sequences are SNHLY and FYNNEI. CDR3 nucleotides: TGTGCCAGCAGTTTACAGGGGGCGAACACCGGGGAGCTGTTTTTT. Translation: CASSLQGANTGELFF.

The CDR3 reads CASSLAGGAPYGYTF. The CDR3 nucleotides read TGTGCCAGCAGCTTAGCAGGGGGCGCTCCCTATGGCTACACCTTC. The chain joins TRBV7-9 to TRBJ1-2, with 7 nucleotides matching TRBD1. The CDR3 extends over 15 amino acids. V was pared by 0 bases and J by 4 bases, with 5 bases of the junction left unmatched. CDR1 SEHNR and CDR2 FQNEAQ come from the germline V gene (reference sequence).

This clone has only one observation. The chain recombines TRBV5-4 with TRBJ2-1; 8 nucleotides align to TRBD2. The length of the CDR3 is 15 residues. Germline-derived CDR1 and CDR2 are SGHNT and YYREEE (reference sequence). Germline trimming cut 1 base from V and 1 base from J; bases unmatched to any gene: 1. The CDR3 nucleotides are TGTGCCAGCAGCTTGACGGGGGGGTCCTACAATGAGCAGTTCTTC. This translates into CASSLTGGSYNEQFF.

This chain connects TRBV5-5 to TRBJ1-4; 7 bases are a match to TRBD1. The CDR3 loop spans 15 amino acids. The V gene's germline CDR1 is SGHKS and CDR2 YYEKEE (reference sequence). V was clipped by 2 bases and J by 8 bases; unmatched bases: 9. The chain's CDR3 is CASSLEGAGLEKLFF. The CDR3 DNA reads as TGTGCCAGCAGCTTAGAGGGGGCGGGTTTAGAAAAACTGTTTTTT. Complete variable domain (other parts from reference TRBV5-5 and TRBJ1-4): DAGVTQSPTHLIKTRGQQVTLRCSPISGHKSVSWYQQVLGQGPQFIFQYYEKEERGRGNFPDRFSARQFPNYSSELNVNALLLGDSALYLCASSLEGAGLEKLFFGSGTQLSVL.